The T cell receptor (beta chain) under discussion was sequenced for a study of shared clonotypes between healthy human individuals. Notes on the study in general: Clonotype sharing among donors was expected to depend on sequencing depth.

For this clone: The antigen is undetermined.

The CDR3 is 18 residues long. Germline V gene sequence: CDR1 SGHDT, CDR2 YYEEEE. Trimming cost V 0 bases and J 0 bases, with 16 bases left between them. As processed by the authors: Filtering differed for immunoSEQ, which gave only junction sequences without quality scores. Here immunoSEQ multiplex PCR was the method, and the copy in TCRdb shows in-frame clones only, minus some. The V and J calls and the clone size are those of that table, but D and trimming were determined from the DNA. This sample has about 980,000 clones, with about 80% found just once. The chain combines TRBV5-6 with TRBJ1-3; D is undetermined. The sequence derives from a man aged 18 to 30 in good health. Sequencing was carried out using memory CD4+ T cells sorted from blood. Stated subset: CD45RA-negative fraction. CDR3 nucleotide sequence: TGTGCCAGCAGCTTGGGGGTCCTCCTCTTGTTCTCTGGAAACACCATATATTTT. Residues: CASSLGVLLLFSGNTIYF. Complete variable domain (other parts from reference TRBV5-6 and TRBJ1-3): DAGVTQSPTHLIKTRGQQVTLRCSPKSGHDTVSWYQQALGQGPQFIFQYYEEEERQRGNFPDRFSGHQFPNYSSELNVNALLLGDSALYLCASSLGVLLLFSGNTIYFGEGSWLTVV.